This entry describes one T cell receptor beta chain. What it binds is not known. These data are taken from a study of cytomegalovirus exposure and HLA in healthy donors. Study context: In an early release, HLA-typed donors contributed 90 million or so unique TCR sequences. Whole-study findings and limits: A later analysis reported that several of the most significant clusters appeared to be linked to common viral pathogens, among them Epstein-Barr virus. Researchers left out some V segments, among them TRBV6-2 and TRBV6-3, as indistinguishable. A later analysis linked around 17,000 TCR beta sequences to HLA alleles at 0.05 false discovery rate.

V was shortened by 6 bases and J by 4 bases, with 22 bases between the two germline ends. From germline, CDR1 is SGDLS and CDR2 YYNGEE. This CDR3 comprises 16 residues. Primers included in the PCR were 60 Vbeta and 13 Jbeta primers. Sequencing used immunoSEQ multiplex PCR; TCRdb keeps in-frame clones, though not all of them. The sample holds under 130,000 clones, roughly 70% seen once. V is TRBV9 and J is TRBJ1-2; TRBD1 is a possible D gene (5 bases). This clonotype was sampled from a man aged 35 to 55 in good health and CMV-seronegative. Input material: PBMCs. The CDR3 reads CASNPLTEDLVYGYTF. CDR3 nucleotide sequence: TGTGCCAGCAACCCCTTGACAGAAGACCTTGTCTATGGCTACACCTTC.